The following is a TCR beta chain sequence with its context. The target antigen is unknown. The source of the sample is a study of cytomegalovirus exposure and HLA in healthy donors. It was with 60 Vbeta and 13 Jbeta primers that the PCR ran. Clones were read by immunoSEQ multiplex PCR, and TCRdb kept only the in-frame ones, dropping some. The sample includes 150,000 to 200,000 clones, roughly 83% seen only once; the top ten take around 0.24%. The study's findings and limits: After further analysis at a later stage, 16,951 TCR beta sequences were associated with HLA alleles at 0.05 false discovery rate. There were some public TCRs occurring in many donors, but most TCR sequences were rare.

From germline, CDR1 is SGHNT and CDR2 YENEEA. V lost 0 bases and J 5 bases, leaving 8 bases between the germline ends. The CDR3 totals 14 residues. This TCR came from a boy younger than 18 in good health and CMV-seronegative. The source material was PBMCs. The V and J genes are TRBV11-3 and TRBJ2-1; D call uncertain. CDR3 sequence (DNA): TGTGCCAGCAGCTTAGATTTTGCGGACAATGAGCAGTTCTTC. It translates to CASSLDFADNEQFF.